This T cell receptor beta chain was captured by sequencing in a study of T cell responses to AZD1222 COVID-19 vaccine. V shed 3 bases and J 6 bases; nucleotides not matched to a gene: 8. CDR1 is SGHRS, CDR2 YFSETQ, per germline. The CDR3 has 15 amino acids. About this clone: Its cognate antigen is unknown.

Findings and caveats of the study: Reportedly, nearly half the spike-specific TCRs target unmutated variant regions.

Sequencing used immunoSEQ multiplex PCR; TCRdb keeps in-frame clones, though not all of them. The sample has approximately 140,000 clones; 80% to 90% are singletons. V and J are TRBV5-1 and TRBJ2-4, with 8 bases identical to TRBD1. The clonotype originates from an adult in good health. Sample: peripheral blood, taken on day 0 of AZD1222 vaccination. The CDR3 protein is CASSSWTGQGNIQYF. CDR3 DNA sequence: TGCGCCAGCAGCTCCTGGACAGGGCAGGGAAACATTCAGTACTTC.